The TCR beta chain described here comes from a study of T cells in localized non-small cell lung cancer. Study-wide results and limits: Uninvolved nearby lung showed the greatest T cell clonality, exceeding that found in tumor. Patients showing higher blood T cell density tended to see longer overall survival.

This table comes from immunoSEQ multiplex PCR, and its TCRdb copy is limited to in-frame clones, with some not included. The sample holds nearly 35,000 clones; approximately 90% are singletons and the top ten take approximately 12%. The CDR3 sequence is 14 residues long. Germline values: CDR1 SEHNR, CDR2 FQNEAQ (reference sequence). V was shortened by 1 base and J by 7 bases, with 11 bases between the two germline ends. Comment on this clone: Its antigen is unknown.

This clonotype was sampled from a female donor older than 55 with stage II lung adenocarcinoma. Material: peripheral blood mononuclear cells, obtained before any cancer treatment. The V and J genes are TRBV7-9 and TRBJ2-1, with unresolved D. The chain's CDR3 is CASSLDGSLNEQFF. CDR3 DNA sequence: TGTGCCAGCAGCTTAGATGGTTCCTTAAATGAGCAGTTCTTC.